These 14 T cell receptor beta chains came from one sample sequenced in a study of T cells in Graves' hyperthyroidism and ophthalmopathy. The source material, RNA transcripts, was used to amplify TCR beta CDR3 regions. The study used the HTBI primer set for a first-round RT-PCR of the TCR CDR3. MiXCR, run by TCRdb on the multiplex PCR reads, gives a single entry per CDR3 protein. This sample has 700,000 or so distinct CDR3 sequences, with approximately 16% found just once. The material sequenced was blood. Receptor source: a man aged 18 to 35 with Graves' hyperthyroidism.

The rearrangement links TRBV6-1 to TRBJ2-7, with D perhaps matching TRBD2 (5 bases). Trimming left V 8 bases short and J 1 base short, with 9 bases between. CDR3 size: 12 residues. Germline-derived CDR1 and CDR2 are MNHNS and SASEGT. CDR3 sequence: CASRTVSYEQYF. The DNA for the CDR3 is TGTGCCAGCCGGACTGTTTCCTACGAGCAGTACTTC.

In its sample, this clonotype was seen many times. CDR3 sequence reads: CASSFVGGKFPDTQYF. CDR3 sequence (DNA): TGTGCCAGCAGTTTCGTGGGCGGGAAATTCCCAGATACGCAGTATTTT. This chain joins TRBV12-3 or TRBV12-4 and TRBJ2-3, with D possibly matching TRBD2 (6 bases). Trimming removed 3 bases at V and 4 bases at J, with 17 bases between. The CDR3 length is 16 residues.

The gene calls are TRBV2 and TRBJ2-2, with unresolved D. The CDR3 length is 11 residues. The germline V and J ends were trimmed by 4 bases and 7 bases, with 4 bases remaining between them. CDR1 and CDR2 (germline): SNHLY, FYNNEI. CDR3 bases: TGTGCCAGCAGTGGGCGCGGGGAGCTGTTTTTT. It encodes CASSGRGELFF. Based on the CDR3 plus reference TRBV2 and TRBJ2-2, the full variable domain is EPEVTQTPSHQVTQMGQEVILRCVPISNHLYFYWYRQILGQKVEFLVSFYNNEISEKSEIFDDQFSVERPDGSNFTLKIRSTKLEDSAMYFCASSGRGELFFGEGSRLTVL.

The V and J genes are TRBV2 and TRBJ2-5; 9 positions agree with TRBD2. J gave up 1 base and V 1 base, and 7 bases lay outside the gene matches. The germline V gene has CDR1 SNHLY and CDR2 FYNNEI. The CDR3 loop spans 17 amino acids. DNA for the CDR3: TGTGCCAGCAGTGAAGGGGAAAGTAGCGGGAGCCAAGAGACCCAGTACTTC. This encodes CASSEGESSGSQETQYF. Using reference TRBV2 and TRBJ2-5 for the parts outside the CDR3, the full variable domain is EPEVTQTPSHQVTQMGQEVILRCVPISNHLYFYWYRQILGQKVEFLVSFYNNEISEKSEIFDDQFSVERPDGSNFTLKIRSTKLEDSAMYFCASSEGESSGSQETQYFGPGTRLLVL.

Concerning this clonotype: This may be a read error: a much more frequent sequence differs by one nucleotide. The chain has TRBV7-2 and TRBJ2-5; D unclear. The CDR3 runs to 12 residues. CDR1 is SGHTA, CDR2 FQGNSA, per germline. The CDR3 protein is CASSLVKETQDF. In DNA, the CDR3 is TGTGCCAGCAGCTTAGTCAAGGAGACCCAGGACTTC.

The rearrangement uses TRBV9 and TRBJ2-4; D is possibly TRBD2 (6 bases). The CDR3 consists of 16 residues. Trimming shortened V by 3 bases and J by 0 bases, and 13 bases separated the two germline ends. Germline-derived CDR1 and CDR2 are SGDLS and YYNGEE. CDR3 bases: TGTGCCAGCAGCGCCCAGGGAGGACTAGCCAAAAACATTCAGTACTTC. The encoded protein is CASSAQGGLAKNIQYF.

The sample holds many counts of this clonotype. The CDR3 reads CASSSWNIGGRTDTQYF. CDR3 bases: TGTGCCAGCAGTTCTTGGAATATTGGCGGGAGAACAGATACGCAGTATTTT. V and J are TRBV28 and TRBJ2-3, with TRBD2 matching 7 bases. The CDR3 totals 17 residues. Looked up from germline, CDR1 is MDHEN and CDR2 is SYDVKM. J lost 3 bases, V lost 4 bases, and 13 bases had no gene match.

This clonotype was detected ten times or more. This rearrangement joins TRBV30 to TRBJ1-1; 12 bases agree with TRBD1. The CDR3 sequence is 16 residues long. Germline V CDR1 and CDR2: GTSNPN, SVGIG (reference sequence). V was clipped by 3 bases and J by 5 bases; unmatched bases: 10. Here the CDR3 reads CAWSAGTGGRWTEAFF. The DNA for the CDR3 is TGTGCCTGGAGCGCCGGGACAGGGGGCAGGTGGACTGAAGCTTTCTTT.

This chain joins TRBV5-1 and TRBJ2-7, with TRBD1 matching over 11 bases. V shed 5 bases, J shed 1 base, and the junction held 8 bases outside the gene matches. Germline loops: CDR1 SGHRS, CDR2 YFSETQ. The length of the CDR3 is 16 residues. The DNA for the CDR3 is TGCGCCAGCAGTGATTCCGGGACAGGGGGTTCCTACGAGCAGTACTTC. It is translated as CASSDSGTGGSYEQYF.

This clonotype has only a few counts. The V gene is TRBV6-2 or TRBV6-3, the J gene TRBJ2-1; 14 nucleotides match TRBD2. J gave up 7 bases and V 7 bases, and 15 bases lay outside the gene matches. CDR1 is MNHEY and CDR2 is SVGEGT in the germline V gene. The CDR3 consists of 18 residues. Written as DNA, the CDR3 is TGTGCCAGCACCGAAGAACCGGGACTAGCGGGAGTTTATAATGAGCAGTTCTTC. It yields the protein CASTEEPGLAGVYNEQFF.

Turning to this clonotype: This could be a read error, since a much larger clone is one nucleotide away. DNA of the CDR3: TGTGCCAGCGCCCCAGACAGTAATACCGAGCAGTACTTC. Its protein product is CASAPDSNTEQYF. The chain uses TRBV6-2 or TRBV6-3 and TRBJ2-7; D is perhaps TRBD1 (5 bases). The CDR3 runs 13 residues. The germline V gene encodes CDR1 MNHEY and CDR2 SVGEGT. V gave up 8 bases and J gave up 6 bases, with 17 bases separating them.

This clonotype was seen at least ten times. This sequence joins TRBV10-3 and TRBJ2-1; D may be TRBD1 (6 bases). The length of the CDR3 is 15 residues. Germline V gene sequence: CDR1 ENHRY, CDR2 SYGVKD. The V end was cut by 4 bases, the J end by 3 bases, with 13 bases between. CDR3 DNA: TGTGCCATCAGTGCGACAGGAGGCTACTACAATGAGCAGTTCTTC. Residues: CAISATGGYYNEQFF.

The sample holds many counts of this clonotype. The chain joins TRBV7-9 to TRBJ2-1, with D perhaps matching TRBD1 (6 bases). Germline lookup yields CDR1 SEHNR and CDR2 FQNEAQ (reference sequence). CDR3 length equals 14 residues. With 8 bases removed from V and 7 bases from J, the gap between germline ends came to 18 bases. Written as DNA, the CDR3 is TGTGCCAGCGGAACGCAGGGGCAGGTGAATGAGCAGTTCTTC. Its translation: CASGTQGQVNEQFF.

This clonotype was seen more than once but under ten times. The V gene is TRBV19, the J gene TRBJ1-2; 7 positions match TRBD1. Germline V gene data show CDR1 as LNHDA and CDR2 as SQIVND (reference sequence). The trim removed 4 bases at V and 4 bases at J, leaving 9 bases unmatched. The CDR3 sequence is 15 residues long. The CDR3 bases are TGTGCCAGTAGTACGACAGCCAGGGGGTCCTATGGCTACACCTTC. Amino acids: CASSTTARGSYGYTF.